This T cell receptor beta chain is from a study of identifying expanded T cells in peripheral blood. Points from the study as a whole: Approximately 1.2 clones differed between technical replicates, versus approximately 16 and 19 over time.

Regarding this clone: What it binds is unknown.

J was trimmed by 4 bases and V by 3 bases; bases with no gene match: 6. There are 16 residues in the CDR3. Per the germline V gene, CDR1 is MNHEY and CDR2 is SMNVEV (reference sequence). Assay used: immunoSEQ multiplex PCR; TCRdb lists only in-frame clones, some missing. The sample records under 150,000 clones, approximately 86% being singletons. During the collection period, no donor immune events like infections were recorded. The clonotype originates from a person aged 18-69 years in good health. Material: blood. This chain connects TRBV27 to TRBJ2-6; TRBD1 aligns across 7 bases. The CDR3 loop reads CASSFWTGSGANVLTF. CDR3 in DNA: TGTGCCAGCAGTTTCTGGACAGGCTCCGGGGCCAACGTCCTGACTTTC. Full variable domain (rest looked up from reference TRBV27 and TRBJ2-6): EAQVTQNPRYLITVTGKKLTVTCSQNMNHEYMSWYRQDPGLGLRQIYYSMNVEVTDKGDVPEGYKVSRKEKRNFPLILESPSPNQTSLYFCASSFWTGSGANVLTFGAGSRLTVL.